This T cell receptor (beta chain) is drawn from a study of blood T cell repertoires in COVID-19. Looking at the study overall: Both acute and convalescent COVID-19 samples were obtained from the United States, Italy and Spain. Sources were T cells, B-cell-depleted T cells, or PBMCs; the material itself was cDNA or gDNA.

This CDR3 comprises 17 residues. V lost 3 bases, J lost 5 bases, and 6 bases stayed unmatched. Germline lookup yields CDR1 MGHDK and CDR2 SYGVNS. As originally analysed: From reference gene primer amplification, estimates of nucleated cell counts were derived. Assay: immunoSEQ multiplex PCR; the TCRdb copy retains only in-frame clones and omits some. From that table come the V and J calls and clone size; the DNA was used to work out D and trimming. The data contain about 120,000 clones, approximately 84% of them seen just once; the ten biggest clones take up roughly 7.1%. The origin of this receptor is a man between 70 and 80 years old with active or convalescent COVID-19. The chain employs TRBV25-1 and TRBJ2-1, with 14 bases fitting TRBD2. The sample taken for sequencing was peripheral blood. CDR3 in DNA: TGTGCCAGCAGTGACCTCCGACTAGCGGGAGGGAACAATGAGCAGTTCTTC. Protein: CASSDLRLAGGNNEQFF.